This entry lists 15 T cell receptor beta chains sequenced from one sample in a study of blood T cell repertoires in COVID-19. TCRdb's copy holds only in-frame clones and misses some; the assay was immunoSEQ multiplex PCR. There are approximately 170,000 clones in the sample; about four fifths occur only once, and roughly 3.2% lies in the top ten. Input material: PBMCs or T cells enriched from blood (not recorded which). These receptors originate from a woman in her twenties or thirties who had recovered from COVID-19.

This CDR3 is CASSFWGANQPQHF. The CDR3 nucleotides are TGTGCCAGCAGTTTTTGGGGAGCCAATCAGCCCCAGCATTTT. V usage is TRBV28 and J usage is TRBJ1-5; D ambiguous. V lost 3 bases to trimming and J lost 3 bases, with 9 bases between them. Germline V CDR1 and CDR2: MDHEN, SYDVKM. The CDR3 loop spans 14 amino acids.

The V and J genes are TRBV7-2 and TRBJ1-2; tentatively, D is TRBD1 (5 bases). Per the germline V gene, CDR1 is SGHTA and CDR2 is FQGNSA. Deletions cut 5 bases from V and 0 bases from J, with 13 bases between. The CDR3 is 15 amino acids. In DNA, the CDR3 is TGTGCCAGCAGCCCTACAGGCCAATCTAACTATGGCTACACCTTC. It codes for CASSPTGQSNYGYTF.

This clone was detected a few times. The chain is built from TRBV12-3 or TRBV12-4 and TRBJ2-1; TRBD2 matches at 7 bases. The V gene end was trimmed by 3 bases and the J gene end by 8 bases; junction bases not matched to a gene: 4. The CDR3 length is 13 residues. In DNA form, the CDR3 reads TGTGCCAGCAGTTTGTTGGCGGGGGATGAGCAGTTCTTC. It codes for CASSLLAGDEQFF.

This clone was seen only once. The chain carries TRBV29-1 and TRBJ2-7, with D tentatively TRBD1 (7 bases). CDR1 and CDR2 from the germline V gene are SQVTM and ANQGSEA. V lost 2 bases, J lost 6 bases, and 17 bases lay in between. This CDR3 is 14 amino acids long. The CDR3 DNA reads TGCAGCGTTGAAATGGGGCAGGGGGGTCCCGAGCAGTACTTC. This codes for CSVEMGQGGPEQYF.

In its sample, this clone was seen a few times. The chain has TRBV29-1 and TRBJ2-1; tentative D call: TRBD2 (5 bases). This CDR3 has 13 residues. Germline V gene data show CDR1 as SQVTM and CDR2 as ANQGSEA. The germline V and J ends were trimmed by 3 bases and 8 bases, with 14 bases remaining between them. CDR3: CSVDGNVRDEQFF. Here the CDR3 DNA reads TGCAGCGTTGACGGGAACGTACGGGATGAGCAGTTCTTC.

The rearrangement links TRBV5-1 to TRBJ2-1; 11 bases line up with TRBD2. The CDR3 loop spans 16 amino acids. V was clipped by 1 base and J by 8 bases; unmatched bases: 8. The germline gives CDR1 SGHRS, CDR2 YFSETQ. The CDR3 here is CASSLKTSGAGDEQFF. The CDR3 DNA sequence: TGCGCCAGCAGCTTGAAGACTAGCGGGGCTGGCGATGAGCAGTTCTTC.

The CDR3 region has the DNA TGTGCCAGCAAGGCAACGGGCAGGGGGAACTTTAATGAAAAACTGTTTTTT. The encoded protein is CASKATGRGNFNEKLFF. This chain links TRBV27 with TRBJ1-4, with 7 bases aligning to TRBD1. The CDR3 runs 17 residues. Trimming removed 7 bases from V and 4 bases from J; junction bases left unmatched: 15. Germline V CDR1 and CDR2: MNHEY, SMNVEV (reference sequence).

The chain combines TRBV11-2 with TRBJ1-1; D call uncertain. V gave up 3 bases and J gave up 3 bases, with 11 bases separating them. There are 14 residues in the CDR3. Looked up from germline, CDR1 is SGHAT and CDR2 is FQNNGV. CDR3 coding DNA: TGTGCCAGCAGCTTTGTGGTCGGAGACACTGAAGCTTTCTTT. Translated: CASSFVVGDTEAFF.

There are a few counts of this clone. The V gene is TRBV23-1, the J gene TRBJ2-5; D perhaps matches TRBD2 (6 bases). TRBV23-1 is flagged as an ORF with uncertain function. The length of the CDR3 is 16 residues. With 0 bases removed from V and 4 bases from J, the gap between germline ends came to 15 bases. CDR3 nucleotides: TGCGCCAGCAGTCAATCAACCGGAGGGGCCGCAGAGACCCAGTACTTC. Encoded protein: CASSQSTGGAAETQYF.

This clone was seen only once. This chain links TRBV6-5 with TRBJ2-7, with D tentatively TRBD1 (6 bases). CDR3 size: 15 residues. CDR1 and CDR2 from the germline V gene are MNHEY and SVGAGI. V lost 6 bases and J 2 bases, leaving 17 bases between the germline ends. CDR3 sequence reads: CASRQMSGVAYEQYV. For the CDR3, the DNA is TGTGCCAGCAGACAGATGTCAGGGGTTGCCTACGAGCAGTACGTC.

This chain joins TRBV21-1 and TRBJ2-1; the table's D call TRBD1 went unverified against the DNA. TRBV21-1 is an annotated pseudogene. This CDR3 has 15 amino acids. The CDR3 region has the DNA TGTGCCAGCAGCAAAAAGGGGGTAGGGGGCGCAGAGCAGTTCTTC. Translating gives CASSKKGVGGAEQFF.

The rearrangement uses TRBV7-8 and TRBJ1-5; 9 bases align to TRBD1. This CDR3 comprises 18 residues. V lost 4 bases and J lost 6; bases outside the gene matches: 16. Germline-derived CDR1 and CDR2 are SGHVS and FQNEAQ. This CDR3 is CASSSKRSRDRAGQPQHF. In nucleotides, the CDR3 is TGTGCCAGCAGCTCGAAACGGTCCCGGGACAGGGCCGGTCAGCCCCAGCATTTT.

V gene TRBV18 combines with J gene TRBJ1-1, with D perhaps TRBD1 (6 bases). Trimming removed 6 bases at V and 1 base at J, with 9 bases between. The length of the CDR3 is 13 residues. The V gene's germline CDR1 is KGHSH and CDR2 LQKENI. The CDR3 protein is CASSLDRNTEAFF. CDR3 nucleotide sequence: TGTGCCAGCTCTCTGGACAGGAACACTGAAGCTTTCTTT.

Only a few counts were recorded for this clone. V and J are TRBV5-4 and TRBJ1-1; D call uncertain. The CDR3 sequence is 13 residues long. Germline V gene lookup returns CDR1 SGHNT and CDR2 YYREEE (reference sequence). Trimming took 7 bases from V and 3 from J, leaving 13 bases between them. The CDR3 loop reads CASFPVGDTEAFF. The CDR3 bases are TGTGCCAGCTTTCCTGTGGGCGACACTGAAGCTTTCTTT.

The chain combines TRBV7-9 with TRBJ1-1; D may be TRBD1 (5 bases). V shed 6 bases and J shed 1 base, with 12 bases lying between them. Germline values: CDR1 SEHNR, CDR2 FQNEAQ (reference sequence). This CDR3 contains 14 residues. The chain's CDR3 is CASSYWGTNTEAFF. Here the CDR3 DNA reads TGTGCCAGCAGTTACTGGGGCACGAACACTGAAGCTTTCTTT.